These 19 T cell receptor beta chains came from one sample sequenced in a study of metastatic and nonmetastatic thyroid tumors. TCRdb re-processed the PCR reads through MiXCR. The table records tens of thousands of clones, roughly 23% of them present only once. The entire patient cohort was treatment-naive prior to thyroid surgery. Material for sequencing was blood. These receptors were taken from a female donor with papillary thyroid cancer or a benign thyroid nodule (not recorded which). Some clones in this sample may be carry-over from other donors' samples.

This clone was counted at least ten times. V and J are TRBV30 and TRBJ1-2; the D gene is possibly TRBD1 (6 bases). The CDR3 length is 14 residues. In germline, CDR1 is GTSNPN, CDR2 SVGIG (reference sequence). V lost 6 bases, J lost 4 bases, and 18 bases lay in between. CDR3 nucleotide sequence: TGTGCCTGTCCTCGACAGGTCCCATCCTATGGCTACACCTTC. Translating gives CACPRQVPSYGYTF.

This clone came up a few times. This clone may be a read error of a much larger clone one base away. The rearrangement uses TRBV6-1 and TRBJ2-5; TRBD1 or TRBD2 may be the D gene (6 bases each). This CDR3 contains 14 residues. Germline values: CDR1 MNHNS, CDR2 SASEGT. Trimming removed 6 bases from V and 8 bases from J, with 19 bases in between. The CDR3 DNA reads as TGTGCCAGCAGACAAAGGGGGGTCGGTGGAACCCAGTACTTC. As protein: CASRQRGVGGTQYF.

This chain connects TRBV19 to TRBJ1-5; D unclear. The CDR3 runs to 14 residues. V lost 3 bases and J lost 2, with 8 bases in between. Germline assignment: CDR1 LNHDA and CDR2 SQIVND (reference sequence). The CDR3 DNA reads TGTGCCAGTAGTATTAGCTTAGGCAATCAGCCCCAGCATTTT. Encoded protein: CASSISLGNQPQHF.

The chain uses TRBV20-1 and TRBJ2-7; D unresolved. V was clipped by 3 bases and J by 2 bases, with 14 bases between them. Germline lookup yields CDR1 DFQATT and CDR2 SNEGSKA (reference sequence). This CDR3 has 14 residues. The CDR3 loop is CSASITAAPYEQYF. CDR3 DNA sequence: TGCAGTGCTAGTATTACAGCCGCTCCCTACGAGCAGTACTTC.

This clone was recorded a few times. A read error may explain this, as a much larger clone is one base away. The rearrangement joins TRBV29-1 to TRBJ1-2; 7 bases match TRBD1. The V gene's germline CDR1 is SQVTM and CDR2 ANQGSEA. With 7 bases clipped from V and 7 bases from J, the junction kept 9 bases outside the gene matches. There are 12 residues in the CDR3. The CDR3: CSARQGFCGYTF. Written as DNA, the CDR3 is TGCAGCGCCCGACAGGGATTTTGTGGCTACACCTTC.

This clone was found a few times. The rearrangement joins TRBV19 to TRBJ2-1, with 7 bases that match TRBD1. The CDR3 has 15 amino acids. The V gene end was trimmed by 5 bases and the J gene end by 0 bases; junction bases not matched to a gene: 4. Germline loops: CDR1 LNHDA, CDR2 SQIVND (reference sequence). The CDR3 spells CASSQGQSSYNEQFF. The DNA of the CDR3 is TGTGCCAGTAGTCAGGGACAGAGCTCCTACAATGAGCAGTTCTTC.

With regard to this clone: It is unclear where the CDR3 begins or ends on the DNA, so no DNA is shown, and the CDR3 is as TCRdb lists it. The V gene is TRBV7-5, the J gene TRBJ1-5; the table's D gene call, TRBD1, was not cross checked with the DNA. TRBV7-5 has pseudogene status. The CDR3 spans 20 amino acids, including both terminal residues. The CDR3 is CISVPEAYKLGGICNQPQHF.

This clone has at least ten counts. In DNA form, the CDR3 reads TGTGCCAGTAGTATTTCCGGGACTAGGAGGGAGCAGTACTTC. Encoded protein: CASSISGTRREQYF. The V call is TRBV19, the J call TRBJ2-7, with 8 bases lining up with TRBD2. V lost 3 bases and J lost 7; bases outside the gene matches: 8. The CDR3 runs 14 residues. Per the germline V gene, CDR1 is LNHDA and CDR2 is SQIVND (reference sequence).

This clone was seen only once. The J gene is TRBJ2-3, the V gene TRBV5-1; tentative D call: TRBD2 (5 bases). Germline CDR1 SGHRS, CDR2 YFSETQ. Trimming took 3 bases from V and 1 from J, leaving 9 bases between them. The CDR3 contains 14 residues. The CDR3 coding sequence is TGCGCCAGCAGCTCCGGGGTCGGCACAGATACGCAGTATTTT. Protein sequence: CASSSGVGTDTQYF.

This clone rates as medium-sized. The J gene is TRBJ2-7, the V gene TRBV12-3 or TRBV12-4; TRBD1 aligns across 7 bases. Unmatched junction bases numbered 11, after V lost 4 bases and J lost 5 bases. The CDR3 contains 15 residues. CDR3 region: CASSSSGQGENEQYF. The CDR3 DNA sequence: TGTGCCAGCAGTTCCTCTGGGCAGGGGGAAAACGAGCAGTACTTC.

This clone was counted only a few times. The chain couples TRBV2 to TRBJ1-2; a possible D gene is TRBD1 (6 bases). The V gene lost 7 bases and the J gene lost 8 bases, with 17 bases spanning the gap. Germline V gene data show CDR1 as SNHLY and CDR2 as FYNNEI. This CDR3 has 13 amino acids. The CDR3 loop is CASIRDTQGGYTF. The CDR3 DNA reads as TGTGCCAGCATCCGGGACACACAAGGAGGCTACACCTTC.

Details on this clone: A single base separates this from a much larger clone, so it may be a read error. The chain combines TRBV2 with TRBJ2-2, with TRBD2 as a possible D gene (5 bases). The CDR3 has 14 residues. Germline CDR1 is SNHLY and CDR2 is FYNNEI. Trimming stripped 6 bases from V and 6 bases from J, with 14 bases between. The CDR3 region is CASSGESNAGELFF. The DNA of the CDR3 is TGTGCCAGCAGCGGGGAATCCAACGCCGGGGAGCTGTTTTTT.

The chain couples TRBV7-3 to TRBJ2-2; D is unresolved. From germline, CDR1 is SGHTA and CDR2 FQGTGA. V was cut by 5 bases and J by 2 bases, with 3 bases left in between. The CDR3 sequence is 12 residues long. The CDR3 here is CASSLNTGELFF. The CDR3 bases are TGTGCCAGCAGCCTCAACACCGGGGAGCTGTTTTTT.

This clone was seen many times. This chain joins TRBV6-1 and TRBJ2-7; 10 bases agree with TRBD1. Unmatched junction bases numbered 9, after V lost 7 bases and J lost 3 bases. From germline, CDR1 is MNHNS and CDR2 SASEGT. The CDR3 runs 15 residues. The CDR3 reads CASTGVGTGVYEQYF. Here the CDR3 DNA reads TGTGCCAGCACCGGAGTGGGGACAGGGGTCTACGAGCAGTACTTC.

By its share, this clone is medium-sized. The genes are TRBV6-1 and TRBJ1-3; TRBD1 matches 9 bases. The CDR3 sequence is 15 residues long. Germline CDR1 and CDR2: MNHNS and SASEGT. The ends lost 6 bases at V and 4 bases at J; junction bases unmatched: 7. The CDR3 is CASRQQGASGNTIYF. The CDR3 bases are TGTGCCAGCAGGCAACAGGGGGCGTCGGGAAACACCATATATTTT.

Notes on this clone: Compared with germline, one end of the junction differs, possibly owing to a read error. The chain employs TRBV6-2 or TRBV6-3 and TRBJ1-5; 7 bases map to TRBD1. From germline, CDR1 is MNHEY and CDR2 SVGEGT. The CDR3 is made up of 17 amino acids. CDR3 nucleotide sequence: TGTGCCAGCAGTTTCACGACAGGGACCTATAGCAATCAGCCCCAGAATTTT. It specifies CASSFTTGTYSNQPQNF.

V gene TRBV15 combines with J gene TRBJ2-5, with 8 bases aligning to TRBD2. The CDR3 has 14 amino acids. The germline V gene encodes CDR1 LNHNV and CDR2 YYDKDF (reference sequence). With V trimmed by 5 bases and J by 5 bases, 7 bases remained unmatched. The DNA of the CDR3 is TGTGCCACCAGCCCTTTAGCGGGGACTGAGACCCAGTACTTC. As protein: CATSPLAGTETQYF.

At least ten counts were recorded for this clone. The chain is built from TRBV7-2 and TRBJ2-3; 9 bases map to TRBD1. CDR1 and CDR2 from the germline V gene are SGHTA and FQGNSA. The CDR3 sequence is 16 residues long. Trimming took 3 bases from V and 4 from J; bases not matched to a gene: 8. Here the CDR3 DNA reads TGTGCCAGCAGCTTTCTACAGGGACAGGGCGCAGATACGCAGTATTTT. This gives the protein CASSFLQGQGADTQYF.

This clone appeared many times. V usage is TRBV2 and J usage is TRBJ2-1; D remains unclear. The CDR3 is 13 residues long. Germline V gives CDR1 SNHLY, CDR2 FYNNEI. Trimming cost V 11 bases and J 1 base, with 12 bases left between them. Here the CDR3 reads CASLTRSYNEQFF. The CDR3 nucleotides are TGTGCCTCCCTGACTCGGTCCTACAATGAGCAGTTCTTC.